The clone carrying this T cell receptor (beta chain) showed up just a few times. The target antigen is unknown. The source of the sample is a study of cytomegalovirus exposure and HLA in healthy donors. CDR1 and CDR2 (germline): SGHTA, FQGNSA. The CDR3 loop spans 15 amino acids. With V trimmed by 5 bases and J by 2 bases, 7 bases remained unmatched. Points from the study as a whole: An analysis done earlier found most TCR beta V segments productive about 87% or about 30% of the time. The CMV antigen specificity of a few CMV-associated chains was confirmed through in vitro analysis. Roughly uniform sequencing depth across donors was assumed, possibly incorrectly. It was in a later analysis that TCR association rates were seen to vary by HLA locus, highest for DRB1 and lowest for HLA-C.

Primers included in the PCR were 60 Vbeta and 13 Jbeta primers. The repertoire was sequenced with immunoSEQ multiplex PCR; TCRdb's copy has only in-frame clones and lacks some. The sample has under 200,000 clones; 70% to 80% are singletons. The sequence was obtained from a man in his 60s in good health and CMV-seronegative. Sequencing was done on a sample of PBMCs. V and J are TRBV7-2 and TRBJ2-5; 8 bases match TRBD1. The DNA of the CDR3 is TGTGCCAGCAGCCCCGGTACAGGGGGACAAGAGACCCAGTACTTC. Its protein is CASSPGTGGQETQYF.